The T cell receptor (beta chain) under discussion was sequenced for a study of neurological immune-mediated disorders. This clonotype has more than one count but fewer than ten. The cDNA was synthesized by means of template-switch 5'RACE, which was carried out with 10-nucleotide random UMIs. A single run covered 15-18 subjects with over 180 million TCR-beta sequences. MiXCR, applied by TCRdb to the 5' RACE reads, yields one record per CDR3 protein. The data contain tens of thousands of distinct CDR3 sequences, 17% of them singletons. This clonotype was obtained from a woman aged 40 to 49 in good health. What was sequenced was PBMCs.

CDR3 in amino acids: CASSSTGTAYFVQFF. CDR3 nucleotide sequence: TGTGCCAGCAGCTCAACCGGGACAGCTTATTTTGTGCAGTTCTTC. The chain carries TRBV11-2 and TRBJ2-1; 7 bases are shared with TRBD1. Germline CDR1 is SGHAT and CDR2 is FQNNGV. The V segment lost 4 bases and the J segment 12 bases; nucleotides outside the gene matches: 15. The length of the CDR3 is 15 residues.